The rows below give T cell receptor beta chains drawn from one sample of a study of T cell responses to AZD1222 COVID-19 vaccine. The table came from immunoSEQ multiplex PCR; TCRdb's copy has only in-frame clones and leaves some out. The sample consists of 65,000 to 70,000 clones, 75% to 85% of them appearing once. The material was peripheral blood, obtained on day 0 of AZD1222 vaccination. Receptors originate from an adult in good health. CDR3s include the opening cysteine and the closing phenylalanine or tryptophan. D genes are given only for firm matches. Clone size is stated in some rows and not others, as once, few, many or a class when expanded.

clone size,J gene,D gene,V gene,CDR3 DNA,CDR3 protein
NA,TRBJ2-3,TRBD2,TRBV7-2,TGTGCCAGCAGCTGGCGAAGCGGGGGAGGAGATACGCAGTATTTT,CASSWRSGGGDTQYF
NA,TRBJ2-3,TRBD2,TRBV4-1,TGCGCCAGCAGCCAGCAACTAGCGGAGTTCACAGATACGCAGTATTTT,CASSQQLAEFTDTQYF
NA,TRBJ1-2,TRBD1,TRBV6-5,TGTGCCAGCAGCGAGTTCGGGACAGGGGGCGATGGCTACACCTTC,CASSEFGTGGDGYTF
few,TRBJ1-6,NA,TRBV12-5,TGTGCTAGTGGCCTGAATTCACCCCTCCACTTT,CASGLNSPLHF
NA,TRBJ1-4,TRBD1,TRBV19,TGTGCCAGTAGTCCCTGGACAGGGGGCGGTGAAAAACTGTTTTTT,CASSPWTGGGEKLFF
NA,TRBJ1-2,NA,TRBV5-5,TGTGCCAGCAGCCCGAGGACAGATGGCTACACCTTC,CASSPRTDGYTF
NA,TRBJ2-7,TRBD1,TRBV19,TGTGCCAGTAGTGTCACCGGGACAGCCAGCTCCTACGAGCAGTACTTC,CASSVTGTASSYEQYF
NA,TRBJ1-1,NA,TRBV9,TGTGCCAGCAGGGGGACGCCGGAATACGAAGCTTTCTTT,CASRGTPEYEAFF
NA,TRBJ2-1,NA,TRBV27,TGTGCCAGCAGTTTATCAAAAAACAATGAGCAGTTCTTC,CASSLSKNNEQFF
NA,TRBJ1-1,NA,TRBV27,TGTGCCAGCAGTTTATTCCCTCCCACCTCGGGAGGTAACACTGAAGCTTTCTTT,CASSLFPPTSGGNTEAFF
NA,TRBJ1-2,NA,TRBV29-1,TGCAGCGTTGAAGGGGGAGGGTTAGGCTACACCTTC,CSVEGGGLGYTF
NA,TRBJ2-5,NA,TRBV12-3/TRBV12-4,TGTGCCAGCAGGACAGATTCTCAAGAGACCCAGTACTTC,CASRTDSQETQYF
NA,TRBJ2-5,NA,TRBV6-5,TGTGCCAGCAGTCGGGACATCTCGGACCAAGAGACCCAGTACTTC,CASSRDISDQETQYF
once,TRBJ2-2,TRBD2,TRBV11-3,TGTGCCAGCTCGCGAGGGCTAGCGGGGACCGGGGAGCTGTTTTTT,CASSRGLAGTGELFF
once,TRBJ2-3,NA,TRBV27,TGTGCCAGCAGAGGCGACGCTGGTGGGGGGGCGTCAGATACGCAGTATTTT,CASRGDAGGGASDTQYF
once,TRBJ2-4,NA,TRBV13,TGTGCCAGCAGCTCCGTAAAATTTTTCCCCCGAAGTAAAAACATTCAGTACTTC,CASSSVKFFPRSKNIQYF
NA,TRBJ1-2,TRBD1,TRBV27,TGTGCCAGCAGTCCCCCCGGACAGGGGTATGGCTACACCTTC,CASSPPGQGYGYTF
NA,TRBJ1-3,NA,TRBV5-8,TGTGCCAGCAGCTTGGCGCCAGTCTCTGGAAACACCATATATTTT,CASSLAPVSGNTIYF
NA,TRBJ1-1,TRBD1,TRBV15,TGTGCCACCAGCAGAGATGGACAGGGATACACTGAAGCTTTCTTT,CATSRDGQGYTEAFF
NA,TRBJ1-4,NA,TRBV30,TGTGCCTGCCCCGGGCCTGGGACTAATGAAAAACTGTTTTTT,CACPGPGTNEKLFF
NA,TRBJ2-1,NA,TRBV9,TGTGCCAGCAGCGTAGGGGATCCATCCTACAATGAGCAGTTCTTC,CASSVGDPSYNEQFF
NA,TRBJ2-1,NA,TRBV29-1,TGCAGCGTTGTTGAGATAAGGTCCAGCTCCTACAATGAGCAGTTCTTC,CSVVEIRSSSYNEQFF
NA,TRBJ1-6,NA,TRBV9,TGTGCCAGCAGCGTAGTCCCTACGACAAATTCACCCCTCCACTTT,CASSVVPTTNSPLHF
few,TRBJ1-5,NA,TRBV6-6,TGTGCCAGCAATGCGGGGGCCCCTCAGCCCCAGCATTTT,CASNAGAPQPQHF
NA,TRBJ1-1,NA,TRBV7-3,TGTGCCAGCAGCGCAGGGTCGGCTAACACTGAAGCTTTCTTT,CASSAGSANTEAFF
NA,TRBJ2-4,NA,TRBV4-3,TGCGCCAGCACCTCGGGATTGGAAAACATTCAGTACTTC,CASTSGLENIQYF
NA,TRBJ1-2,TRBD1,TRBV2,TGTGCCAGCAGTGAGGTACAGGGGGCTTATGGCTACACCTTC,CASSEVQGAYGYTF
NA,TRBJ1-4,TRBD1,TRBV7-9,TGTGCCAGCAGCCCTAATCACAGGGGGCCCTCAACTAATGAAAAACTGTTTTTT,CASSPNHRGPSTNEKLFF